Below are 2 T cell receptor beta chains sequenced from a single sample in a study of blood T cell repertoires in COVID-19. Only in-frame clones appear in the TCRdb table, and some are missing; sequencing was by immunoSEQ multiplex PCR. The table lists some 450,000 clones, approximately 89% of them singletons, with roughly 13% in the top ten. Input material: peripheral blood. The receptor source for this set is a woman aged 45-60 years with COVID-19, enrolled during active disease.

The chain couples TRBV7-3 to TRBJ2-6; D not certain. Germline assignment: CDR1 SGHTA and CDR2 FQGTGA. The V end was cut by 4 bases, the J end by 5 bases, with 6 bases between. The length of the CDR3 is 13 residues. The CDR3 is CASSSLRANVLTF. CDR3 nucleotides: TGTGCCAGCAGCTCCCTACGGGCCAACGTCCTGACTTTC.

This clone has a handful of counts. For the CDR3, the DNA is TGTGCAAGTCGCCCACGGACAGGGAAGGCTGAAGCTTTCTTT. It encodes CASRPRTGKAEAFF. V and J are TRBV12-2 and TRBJ1-1; the listed D gene, TRBD1, was not tested against the DNA. TRBV12-2 is a listed pseudogene. This CDR3 has 14 residues.